This T cell receptor beta chain was identified during a study of T cells in Graves' hyperthyroidism and ophthalmopathy. The CDR3 contains 16 residues. Germline-derived CDR1 and CDR2 are SGHAT and FQDESV (reference sequence). V gave up 5 bases and J gave up 0 bases; unmatched junction bases: 5. Isolation of PBMCs was performed on 8.5 to 10 ml fresh peripheral blood. The CDR3 regions of TCR beta were amplified from RNA transcripts. The HTBI primer set drove a first-round RT-PCR of the TCR CDR3. TCRdb redid the calling of the multiplex PCR reads with MiXCR, one entry per CDR3 protein. The sample lists about 600,000 distinct CDR3 sequences, 16% seen once, with less than 3.5% in the top ten. Worth noting for this clonotype: Its specificity is not known.

Whole-study findings and limits: Expanded thyroid clonotypes (above 0.001) were mostly also found in blood. Separating ophthalmopathy from stable hyperthyroidism was achieved by a 13 V-J model.

The source material was blood. The chain has TRBV11-1 and TRBJ1-1; 11 bases are a match to TRBD1. The TCR comes from a woman aged 40 to 50 with Graves' ophthalmopathy. The CDR3 DNA sequence: TGTGCCAGCAGCCCTCTGGGACAGGGGGTGAACACTGAAGCTTTCTTT. Encoded protein: CASSPLGQGVNTEAFF.